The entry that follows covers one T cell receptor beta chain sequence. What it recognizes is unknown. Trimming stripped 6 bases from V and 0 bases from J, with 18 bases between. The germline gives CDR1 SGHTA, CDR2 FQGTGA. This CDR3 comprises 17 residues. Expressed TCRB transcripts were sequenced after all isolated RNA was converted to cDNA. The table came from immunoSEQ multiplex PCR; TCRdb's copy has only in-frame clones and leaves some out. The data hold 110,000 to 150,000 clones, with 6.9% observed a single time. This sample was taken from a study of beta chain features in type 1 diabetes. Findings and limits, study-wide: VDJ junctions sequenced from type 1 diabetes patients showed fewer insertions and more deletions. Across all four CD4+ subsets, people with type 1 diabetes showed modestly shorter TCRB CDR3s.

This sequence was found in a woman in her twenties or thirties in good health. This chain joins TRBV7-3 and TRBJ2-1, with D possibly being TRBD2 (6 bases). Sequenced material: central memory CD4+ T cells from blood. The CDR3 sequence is CASSPSGVRASYNEQFF. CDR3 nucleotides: TGTGCCAGCAGTCCTTCGGGGGTGCGGGCCTCCTACAATGAGCAGTTCTTC.